This T cell receptor (beta chain) came from a study of T cell clones after liver transplantation. About the research overall: Three of the eight recipients were HCV-positive; the rest had non-autoimmune, non-viral transplant indications. Tolerance: complete withdrawal held at least one year, liver enzymes staying within twice normal. Draws occurred before transplant, before withdrawal, and after complete or failed withdrawal.

Method: immunoSEQ multiplex PCR; TCRdb's copy keeps in-frame clones and lacks some. This table holds about 72,000 clones, roughly nine tenths found once. Whole-study results and caveats: Low donor cell numbers restricted donor-reactive repertoire measurement in a couple of subjects.

Trimming left V 6 bases short and J 4 bases short, with 12 bases between. The CDR3 totals 13 residues. CDR1 and CDR2 from the germline V gene are ENHRY and SYGVKD. For this clone: What it binds is not known.

This receptor was obtained from a human donor who received a liver transplant. Here the sequenced sample was CD4+ T cells from blood, taken before liver transplant. The chain recombines TRBV10-3 with TRBJ1-1, with D possibly matching TRBD1 (5 bases). The CDR3 bases are TGTGCCATCAGGGGACTTGGCGGCACTGAAGCTTTCTTT. This encodes CAIRGLGGTEAFF.